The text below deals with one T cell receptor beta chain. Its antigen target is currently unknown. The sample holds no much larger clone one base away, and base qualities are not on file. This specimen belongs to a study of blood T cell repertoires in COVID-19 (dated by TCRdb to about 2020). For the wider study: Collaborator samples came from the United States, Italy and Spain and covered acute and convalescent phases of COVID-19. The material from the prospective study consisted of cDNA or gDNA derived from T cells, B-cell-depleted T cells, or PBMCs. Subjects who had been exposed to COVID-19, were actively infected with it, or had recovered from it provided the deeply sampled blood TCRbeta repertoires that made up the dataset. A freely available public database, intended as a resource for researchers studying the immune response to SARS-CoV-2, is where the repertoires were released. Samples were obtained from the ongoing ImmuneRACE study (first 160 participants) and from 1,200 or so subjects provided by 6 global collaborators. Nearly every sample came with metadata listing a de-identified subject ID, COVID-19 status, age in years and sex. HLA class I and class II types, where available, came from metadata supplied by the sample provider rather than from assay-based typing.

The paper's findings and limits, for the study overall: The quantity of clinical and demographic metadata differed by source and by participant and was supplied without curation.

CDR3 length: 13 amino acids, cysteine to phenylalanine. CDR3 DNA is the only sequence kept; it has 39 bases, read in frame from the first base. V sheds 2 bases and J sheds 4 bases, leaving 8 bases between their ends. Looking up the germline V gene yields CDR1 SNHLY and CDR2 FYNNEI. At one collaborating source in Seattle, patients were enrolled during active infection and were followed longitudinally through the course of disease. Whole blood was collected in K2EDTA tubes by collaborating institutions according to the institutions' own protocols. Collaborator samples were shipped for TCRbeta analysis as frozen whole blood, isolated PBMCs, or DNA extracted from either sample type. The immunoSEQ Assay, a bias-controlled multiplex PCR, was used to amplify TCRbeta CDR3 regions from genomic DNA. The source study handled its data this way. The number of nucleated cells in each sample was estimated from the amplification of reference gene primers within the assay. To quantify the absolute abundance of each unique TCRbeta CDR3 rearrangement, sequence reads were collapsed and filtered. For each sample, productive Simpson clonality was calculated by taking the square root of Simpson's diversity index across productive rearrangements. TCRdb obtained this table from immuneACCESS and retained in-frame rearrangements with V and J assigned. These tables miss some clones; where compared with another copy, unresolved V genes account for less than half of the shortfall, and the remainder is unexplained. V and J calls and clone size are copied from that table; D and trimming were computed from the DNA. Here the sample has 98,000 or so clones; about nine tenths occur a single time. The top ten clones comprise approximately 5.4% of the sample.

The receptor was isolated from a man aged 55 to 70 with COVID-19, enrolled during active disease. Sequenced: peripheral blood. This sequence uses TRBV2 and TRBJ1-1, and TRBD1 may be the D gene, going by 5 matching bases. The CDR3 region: CASSEWGGTEAFF. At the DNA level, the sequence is TGTGCCAGCAGTGAATGGGGGGGCACTGAAGCTTTCTTT.